This is a list of T cell receptor beta chains from one sample in a study of cytotoxic CD8 clonotypes in ibrutinib-treated CLL. Some clones are missing from TCRdb's copy, which holds only in-frame ones; the method was immunoSEQ multiplex PCR. The sample consists of roughly 250,000 clones, roughly 70% of them appearing once. Here the sequenced sample was PBMCs, taken after 24 months of ibrutinib treatment. The receptors come from a human donor with chronic lymphocytic leukemia. Both conserved end residues are part of each CDR3. D genes are given only for firm matches. Expanded clones are given a class, and other clones once, few, many or no size at all.

V gene: TRBV7-9; clone size: -; J gene: TRBJ2-2; D gene: -; CDR3 DNA: TGTGCCAGCAGCTTAGTATTTTCGGGATCCGGGGAGCTGTTTTTT; CDR3 protein: CASSLVFSGSGELFF
V gene: TRBV19; clone size: -; J gene: TRBJ2-7; D gene: -; CDR3 DNA: TGTGCCAGTAGTTTCCTTGATTCCGAGCAGTACTTC; CDR3 protein: CASSFLDSEQYF
V gene: TRBV7-6; clone size: -; J gene: TRBJ2-3; D gene: -; CDR3 DNA: TGTGCCAGCAGCTTAACACTTAGCACAGATACGCAGTATTTT; CDR3 protein: CASSLTLSTDTQYF
V gene: TRBV19; clone size: -; J gene: TRBJ2-3; D gene: -; CDR3 DNA: TGTGCCAGTAGTTCCCGGAGGGCGGGCGCAGATACGCAGTATTTT; CDR3 protein: CASSSRRAGADTQYF
V gene: TRBV18; clone size: once; J gene: TRBJ2-7; D gene: TRBD2; CDR3 DNA: TGTGCCAGCTCACCGGGCTCCGCTGAACGGGAGGGCCGCGAGCAGTACTTC; CDR3 protein: CASSPGSAEREGREQYF
V gene: TRBV5-1; clone size: -; J gene: TRBJ1-4; D gene: -; CDR3 DNA: TGCGCCAGCAGCACGGAGGGGACCGGGAGGGGAAAACTGTTTTTT; CDR3 protein: CASSTEGTGRGKLFF
V gene: TRBV7-3; clone size: -; J gene: TRBJ1-1; D gene: TRBD1; CDR3 DNA: TGTGCCAGCAGCTTCGAGGGATCAGGGGGCACTGAAGCTTTCTTT; CDR3 protein: CASSFEGSGGTEAFF
V gene: TRBV7-3; clone size: -; J gene: TRBJ2-5; D gene: -; CDR3 DNA: TGTGCCAGCAGCTTAGAGGGTAGCGGCAATCAAGAGACCCAGTACTTC; CDR3 protein: CASSLEGSGNQETQYF
V gene: TRBV6-5; clone size: few; J gene: TRBJ2-7; D gene: TRBD1; CDR3 DNA: TGTGCCAGCAGTTACGGGGACAGGGGTTTCTACGAGCAGTACTTC; CDR3 protein: CASSYGDRGFYEQYF
V gene: TRBV7-7; clone size: few; J gene: TRBJ2-7; D gene: -; CDR3 DNA: TGTGCTAGCAGCTTAGCCGTATCCTACGAGCAGTACTTC; CDR3 protein: CASSLAVSYEQYF
V gene: TRBV18; clone size: -; J gene: TRBJ2-4; D gene: TRBD1; CDR3 DNA: TGTGCCAGCTCACCGACCCCGGGACAGGGGTCTAAGGCTGCCAAAAACATTCAGTACTTC; CDR3 protein: CASSPTPGQGSKAAKNIQYF
V gene: TRBV19; clone size: -; J gene: TRBJ2-7; D gene: TRBD1; CDR3 DNA: TGTGCCAGTAGTATTGGACAGGGGTCGCACGAGCAGTACTTC; CDR3 protein: CASSIGQGSHEQYF
V gene: TRBV7-7; clone size: -; J gene: TRBJ2-5; D gene: -; CDR3 DNA: TGTGCTAGCAGCTTGTCCGGGCTGTACCAAGAGACCCAGTACTTC; CDR3 protein: CASSLSGLYQETQYF
V gene: TRBV6-5; clone size: -; J gene: TRBJ1-2; D gene: TRBD1; CDR3 DNA: TGTGCCAGCAGTTATGGGCGAGGGACAGGGTCTGGGGGCTACACCTTC; CDR3 protein: CASSYGRGTGSGGYTF
V gene: TRBV25-1; clone size: -; J gene: TRBJ1-5; D gene: -; CDR3 DNA: TGTGCCAGCCGGGGAGGCGCGGGTCAGCCCCAGCATTTT; CDR3 protein: CASRGGAGQPQHF
V gene: TRBV5-6; clone size: -; J gene: TRBJ2-7; D gene: -; CDR3 DNA: TGTGCCAGCAGCCCCGACAATGGGTTCTACGAGCAGTACTTC; CDR3 protein: CASSPDNGFYEQYF
V gene: TRBV4-2; clone size: -; J gene: TRBJ2-7; D gene: -; CDR3 DNA: TGTGCCAGCAGCCAAGATTGGGGTAAAGGCGAGCAGTACTTC; CDR3 protein: CASSQDWGKGEQYF
V gene: TRBV7-2; clone size: few; J gene: TRBJ2-3; D gene: -; CDR3 DNA: TGTGCCAGCAGCCAGGCAGATACGCAGTATTTT; CDR3 protein: CASSQADTQYF
V gene: TRBV28; clone size: few; J gene: TRBJ2-2; D gene: -; CDR3 DNA: TGTGCCAGCAGTGGGCAGATAACCGGGGAGCTGTTTTTT; CDR3 protein: CASSGQITGELFF
V gene: TRBV5-1; clone size: few; J gene: TRBJ2-1; D gene: -; CDR3 DNA: TGCGCCAGCAGCTACGGAGACAAATACTCCTACAATGAGCAGTTCTTC; CDR3 protein: CASSYGDKYSYNEQFF
V gene: TRBV5-5; clone size: -; J gene: TRBJ2-7; D gene: -; CDR3 DNA: TGTGCCAGCAGCTTGGTGTCAGGGTTGGCCTACGAGCAGTACTTC; CDR3 protein: CASSLVSGLAYEQYF
V gene: TRBV4-2; clone size: -; J gene: TRBJ2-2; D gene: -; CDR3 DNA: TGTGCCAGCAGGAGGGACACCGGGGAGCTGTTTTTT; CDR3 protein: CASRRDTGELFF
V gene: TRBV7-2; clone size: -; J gene: TRBJ2-2; D gene: -; CDR3 DNA: TGTGCCAGCAGCTTGGGGGGTATGGACACCGGGGAGCTGTTTTTT; CDR3 protein: CASSLGGMDTGELFF
V gene: TRBV6-1; clone size: -; J gene: TRBJ2-7; D gene: TRBD1; CDR3 DNA: TGTGCCAGCAGTCCTCGGACAGGGAACGAGCAGTACTTC; CDR3 protein: CASSPRTGNEQYF
V gene: TRBV2; clone size: -; J gene: TRBJ2-2; D gene: TRBD1; CDR3 DNA: TGTGCCAGCAGCCTAAAGGGGGACAGCATGTACACCGGGGAGCTGTTTTTT; CDR3 protein: CASSLKGDSMYTGELFF
V gene: TRBV29-1; clone size: -; J gene: TRBJ2-1; D gene: TRBD2; CDR3 DNA: TGCAGCGTTGTTGTACTAGCGGGAGTCAATGAGCAGTTCTTC; CDR3 protein: CSVVVLAGVNEQFF
V gene: TRBV29-1; clone size: -; J gene: TRBJ2-5; D gene: -; CDR3 DNA: TGCAGCGTTGACTCACAGGGTACAGAGACCCAGTACTTC; CDR3 protein: CSVDSQGTETQYF